A selection of T cell receptor beta chains follows, all from one sample in a study of T cells in Graves' hyperthyroidism and ophthalmopathy. TCRdb used MiXCR to reprocess the multiplex PCR reads, holding one entry per CDR3 protein. The sample lists 240,000 or so distinct CDR3 sequences, roughly 15% seen once, with less than 35% in the top ten. The specimen was blood. The receptor source for this set is a woman aged 18-29 years with Graves' ophthalmopathy. CDR3s include the opening cysteine and the closing phenylalanine or tryptophan. D genes are given only for firm matches. Size tells how often a clone was seen (once, few, many) or the class of an expanded clone, and some rows leave it out.

TRBJ1-1 | - | TRBV5-5 | - | CARFLSQGLVSEAFF | TGTGCCAGATTCTTAAGTCAGGGGCTGGTTTCTGAAGCTTTCTTT
TRBJ2-3 | many | TRBV6-1 | - | CASSWRGGGSTDTQYF | TGTGCCAGCAGTTGGCGTGGAGGGGGCAGCACAGATACGCAGTATTTT
TRBJ1-2 | few | TRBV4-1 | - | CASSQVDMGFSNYGYTF | TGCGCCAGCAGCCAAGTGGATATGGGTTTTTCAAACTATGGCTACACCTTC
TRBJ1-2 | - | TRBV4-1 | - | CASSQGKGRNYGYTF | TGCGCCAGCAGCCAAGGGAAGGGAAGGAACTATGGCTACACCTTC
TRBJ1-1 | - | TRBV28 | - | CASREPTGNTEAFF | TGTGCCAGCAGGGAGCCAACAGGGAACACTGAAGCTTTCTTT
TRBJ2-7 | many | TRBV7-2 | TRBD2 | CASSLVPAGGSEQYF | TGTGCCAGCAGCTTAGTTCCAGCGGGAGGGTCGGAGCAGTACTTC
TRBJ2-7 | many | TRBV2 | TRBD2 | CATSSGLDYEQYF | TGTGCCACTTCTTCGGGACTAGACTACGAGCAGTACTTC
TRBJ2-1 | many | TRBV12-3/TRBV12-4 | TRBD2 | CASSKSGGVREQFF | TGTGCCAGCAGTAAAAGCGGGGGGGTTCGTGAGCAGTTCTTC
TRBJ2-6 | many | TRBV11-2 | TRBD1 | CASSFLQGTGANVLTF | TGTGCCAGCAGCTTCTTACAGGGGACTGGGGCCAACGTCCTGACTTTC
TRBJ2-3 | many | TRBV2 | - | CASRSPQDFADTQYF | TGTGCCAGTAGATCCCCCCAGGATTTTGCAGATACGCAGTATTTT
TRBJ2-1 | many | TRBV20-1 | - | CSARLAYEQFF | TGCAGTGCTAGACTAGCGTATGAGCAGTTCTTC
TRBJ1-1 | - | TRBV19 | - | CASKFSRESTEAFF | TGTGCCAGTAAATTTTCCCGGGAGTCCACTGAAGCTTTCTTT
TRBJ1-1 | once | TRBV12-3/TRBV12-4 | TRBD1 | CASSLSGQGYTEAFF | TGTGCCAGCAGTTTATCGGGACAGGGTTACACTGAAGCTTTCTTT
TRBJ2-7 | many | TRBV10-3 | - | CAISERGEEQYF | TGTGCCATCAGTGAAAGGGGGGAGGAGCAGTACTTC
TRBJ1-2 | many | TRBV28 | - | CASSFPSGYTF | TGTGCCAGCAGTTTCCCTTCGGGCTACACCTTC
TRBJ2-1 | - | TRBV19 | - | CASRRVQSSYNEQFF | TGTGCCAGTAGAAGGGTTCAAAGCTCCTACAATGAGCAGTTCTTC
TRBJ2-3 | many | TRBV20-1 | - | CSASIIPQGLTDTQYF | TGCAGTGCTAGCATCATTCCTCAGGGACTGACAGATACGCAGTATTTT
TRBJ1-1 | - | TRBV3-1 | TRBD1 | CASSQAQGAREAFF | TGTGCCAGCAGCCAAGCACAGGGGGCGAGGGAAGCTTTCTTT
TRBJ2-5 | many | TRBV13 | - | CASSFPKGVQETQYF | TGTGCCAGCAGCTTCCCAAAGGGGGTCCAAGAGACCCAGTACTTC
TRBJ2-7 | many | TRBV11-2 | - | CASSLVYGTTYLEQYF | TGTGCCAGCAGCTTAGTTTACGGGACAACTTATTTGGAGCAGTACTTC
TRBJ1-5 | few | TRBV30 | TRBD1 | CAWSVGTGGSRQPQHF | TGTGCCTGGAGTGTCGGGACAGGGGGAAGTCGGCAGCCCCAGCATTTT
TRBJ1-2 | few | TRBV6-4 | - | CASSGRGMGYTF | TGTGCCAGCAGTGGCCGCGGCATGGGCTACACCTTC
TRBJ2-1 | many | TRBV20-1 | - | CSAGDRGNHQANEQFF | TGCAGTGCGGGGGACCGCGGGAATCATCAGGCCAATGAGCAGTTCTTC
TRBJ1-2 | - | TRBV20-1 | TRBD1 | CSARTGASENYGYTF | TGCAGTGCTAGGACAGGGGCTTCGGAGAACTATGGCTACACCTTC
TRBJ2-7 | once | TRBV7-8 | - | CASSSVDRYEQYF | TGTGCCAGCAGCTCAGTAGATAGGTACGAGCAGTACTTC
TRBJ1-1 | - | TRBV6-2/TRBV6-3 | TRBD1 | CASSRPGQGYEAFF | TGTGCCAGCAGTCGTCCGGGACAGGGGTATGAAGCTTTCTTT
TRBJ1-1 | many | TRBV11-2 | - | CASSLGRSEAFF | TGTGCCAGCAGCTTGGGGCGTAGCGAAGCTTTCTTT
TRBJ1-2 | few | TRBV5-5 | - | CASSLRGPERGIRRGYTF | TGTGCCAGCAGCTTGAGGGGACCCGAGCGGGGAATCCGGCGAGGCTACACCTTC
TRBJ2-3 | - | TRBV20-1 | TRBD2 | CSASPGGTQYF | TGCAGTGCTAGCCCGGGGGGGACGCAGTATTTT
TRBJ1-6 | many | TRBV7-2 | - | CASSFGGDSPLHF | TGTGCCAGCAGTTTCGGCGGGGATTCACCCCTCCACTTT
TRBJ2-7 | many | TRBV20-1 | - | CSARDSSYEQYF | TGCAGTGCTAGAGACAGTTCCTACGAGCAGTACTTC